These 17 T cell receptor beta chains came from one sample sequenced in a study of EBV T-cell therapy then PD-1 blockade in nasopharyngeal carcinoma. Clones were sequenced by immunoSEQ multiplex PCR, and TCRdb holds only the in-frame ones, with some missing. This sample yields 15,000 to 20,000 clones, of which approximately 80% are seen a single time; roughly 29% belongs to the top ten. The treatment here: AdE1-LMPpoly-expanded autologous EBV-specific T-cell therapy followed by anti-PD-1 nivolumab. The antigens of these receptors remain unknown. The specimen was CD8+ T cells from blood, collected at day 0 from a patient whose treatment included autologous EBV-specific T cells and nivolumab. The receptors originated from a man aged 40-49 years with nasopharyngeal carcinoma.

J is TRBJ2-5 and V is TRBV5-8; tentative D call: TRBD1 (7 bases). The germline V gene has CDR1 SGHTS and CDR2 YDEGEE. Trimming removed 3 bases from V and 5 bases from J, with 20 bases in between. The CDR3 has 16 amino acids. This chain's CDR3 is CASSYGTVSGVETQYF. CDR3 in DNA: TGTGCCAGCAGCTACGGGACAGTTTCGGGGGTGGAGACCCAGTACTTC.

This rearrangement joins TRBV4-1 to TRBJ2-7, with 7 bases that match TRBD1. With V trimmed by 1 base and J by 3 bases, 6 bases remained unmatched. CDR1 and CDR2 from the germline V gene are MGHRA and YSYEKL. This CDR3 is built from 15 residues. The CDR3 loop is CASSQVRGQSYEQYF. The CDR3 DNA sequence: TGCGCCAGCAGCCAAGTAAGGGGACAGAGCTACGAGCAGTACTTC.

This clone was detected only a few times. This chain joins TRBV7-9 and TRBJ2-7; 7 bases agree with TRBD2. V was clipped by 4 bases and J by 2 bases; unmatched bases: 5. The CDR3 runs 14 residues. Germline lookup yields CDR1 SEHNR and CDR2 FQNEAQ (reference sequence). The CDR3 nucleotides are TGTGCCAGCAGCTCGGGGGGATTAACCTACGAGCAGTACTTC. This codes for CASSSGGLTYEQYF.

This clone was counted between two and nine times. V usage is TRBV6-4 and J usage is TRBJ2-3; D gene unclear. CDR3 length: 13 amino acids. V lost 2 bases, J lost 1 base, and 4 bases lay in between. The germline gives CDR1 MRHNA, CDR2 SNTAGT. CDR3 bases: TGTGCCAGCAGTGACAGGGGCACAGATACGCAGTATTTT. Translated: CASSDRGTDTQYF.

The chain is built from TRBV7-8 and TRBJ2-7; the match to TRBD2 covers 10 bases. The V gene end was trimmed by 1 base and the J gene end by 1 base; junction bases not matched to a gene: 4. The CDR3 is made up of 16 amino acids. CDR1 is SGHVS, CDR2 FQNEAQ, per germline. For the CDR3, the DNA is TGTGCCAGCAGCTTAGTAGCGGGGGGCCCTTCCTACGAGCAGTACTTC. This encodes CASSLVAGGPSYEQYF.

The gene calls are TRBV11-2 and TRBJ1-2; TRBD1 might be the D (5 bases). The germline gives CDR1 SGHAT, CDR2 FQNNGV. This CDR3 has 13 residues. V was shortened by 0 bases and J by 8 bases, with 10 bases between the two germline ends. The chain's CDR3 is CASSLDTRDGYTF. The CDR3 DNA sequence: TGTGCCAGCAGCTTAGATACGAGGGACGGCTACACCTTC.

V gene TRBV27 combines with J gene TRBJ2-6; D is undetermined. The CDR3 extends over 14 amino acids. Germline V gene data show CDR1 as MNHEY and CDR2 as SMNVEV (reference sequence). The V end was cut by 5 bases, the J end by 0 bases, with 5 bases between. CDR3 DNA sequence: TGTGCCAGCAGTCCAATCTCTGGGGCCAACGTCCTGACTTTC. This encodes CASSPISGANVLTF.

The CDR3 nucleotides are TGTGCCACCGGGGACGCGAACACTGAAGCTTTCTTT. This encodes CATGDANTEAFF. The chain uses TRBV3-1 (or the pseudogene TRBV3-2) and TRBJ1-1; possible D gene TRBD1, 5 bases. CDR1 LGHDT and CDR2 YNNKEL come from the germline V gene (reference sequence). The CDR3 runs to 12 residues. V was pared by 10 bases and J by 1 base, with 10 bases between.

The V gene is TRBV6-5, the J gene TRBJ1-4, with D unclear. The length of the CDR3 is 13 residues. CDR1 and CDR2 from the germline V gene are MNHEY and SVGAGI. V was cut by 5 bases and J by 8 bases, with 12 bases left in between. This CDR3 is CASSPAEGEKLFF. The CDR3 region has the DNA TGTGCCAGCAGTCCCGCGGAGGGAGAAAAACTGTTTTTT.

V gene TRBV6-2 or TRBV6-3 combines with J gene TRBJ2-7; D unresolved. The CDR3 covers 11 residues. Germline V gene lookup returns CDR1 MNHEY and CDR2 SVGEGT. V was trimmed by 2 bases and J by 3 bases, leaving 2 bases between them. CDR3 nucleotide sequence: TGTGCCAGCAGTTACAACTACGAGCAGTACTTC. Its translation: CASSYNYEQYF.

This clone was observed a single time. The chain employs TRBV9 and TRBJ1-5; D possibly corresponds to TRBD1 (5 bases). Trimming took 0 bases from V and 3 from J, leaving 13 bases between them. This CDR3 has 16 residues. Germline lookup yields CDR1 SGDLS and CDR2 YYNGEE. The CDR3 is CASSVGSGGDNQPQHF. Written as DNA, the CDR3 is TGTGCCAGCAGCGTAGGGTCCGGGGGGGACAATCAGCCCCAGCATTTT.

J is TRBJ2-1 and V is TRBV12-3 or TRBV12-4; D gene ambiguous. CDR3 length: 12 amino acids. V lost 5 bases and J lost 6, with 8 bases in between. CDR3 nucleotide sequence: TGTGCCAGCAGTCCCAACTTCAATGAGCAGTTCTTC. Protein: CASSPNFNEQFF.

The chain couples TRBV10-3 to TRBJ2-7; D might be TRBD2 (6 bases). The CDR3 loop spans 15 amino acids. CDR1 and CDR2 (germline): ENHRY, SYGVKD. V was shortened by 0 bases and J by 4 bases, with 13 bases between the two germline ends. Here the CDR3 DNA reads TGTGCCATCAGTGAGTCTGGTGCGGGGAATTACGAGCAGTACTTC. It encodes CAISESGAGNYEQYF.

The genes are TRBV9 and TRBJ2-1, with 15 positions matching TRBD2. The CDR3 sequence is 17 residues long. V was clipped by 4 bases and J by 5 bases; unmatched bases: 7. The germline V gene has CDR1 SGDLS and CDR2 YYNGEE. Written as DNA, the CDR3 is TGTGCCAGCAGCACTCGGACTAGCGGGGGGGCCAACAATGAGCAGTTCTTC. Amino acid sequence: CASSTRTSGGANNEQFF.

The chain's CDR3 is CASSLLNTVNTEAFF. CDR3 sequence (DNA): TGTGCCAGCAGTTTATTGAACACCGTGAACACTGAAGCTTTCTTT. V and J are TRBV27 and TRBJ1-1; no clear D. Germline-derived CDR1 and CDR2 are MNHEY and SMNVEV (reference sequence). This CDR3 contains 15 residues. V dropped 1 base and J dropped 0 bases, with 9 bases sitting between them.

The J gene is TRBJ2-1, the V gene TRBV27; 9 bases match TRBD2. The CDR3 spans 15 residues. Per the germline V gene, CDR1 is MNHEY and CDR2 is SMNVEV (reference sequence). The J segment lost 5 bases and the V segment lost 6 bases, leaving 8 bases of the junction unmatched. The CDR3 loop is CASRPQRGAHNEQFF. The CDR3 DNA sequence: TGTGCCAGCAGACCCCAGCGGGGGGCCCACAATGAGCAGTTCTTC.

The chain joins TRBV6-6 to TRBJ1-1, with D hard to call. Trimming took 2 bases from V and 3 from J, leaving 4 bases between them. The germline V gene encodes CDR1 MNHNY and CDR2 SVGAGI (reference sequence). There are 12 residues in the CDR3. The CDR3 reads CASSYSDTEAFF. As DNA, the CDR3 is TGTGCCAGCAGTTACAGTGACACTGAAGCTTTCTTT.